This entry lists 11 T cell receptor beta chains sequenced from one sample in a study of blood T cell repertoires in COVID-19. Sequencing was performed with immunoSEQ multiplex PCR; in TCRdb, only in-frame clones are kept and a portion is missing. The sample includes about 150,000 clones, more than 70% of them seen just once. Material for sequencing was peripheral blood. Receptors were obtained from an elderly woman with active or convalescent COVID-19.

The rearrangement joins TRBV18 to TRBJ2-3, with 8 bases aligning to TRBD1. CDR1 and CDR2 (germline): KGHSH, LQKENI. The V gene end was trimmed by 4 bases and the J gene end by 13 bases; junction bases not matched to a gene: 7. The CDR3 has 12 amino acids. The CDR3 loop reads CASSRKTGEEYF. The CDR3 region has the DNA TGTGCCAGCTCACGTAAGACAGGGGAGGAGTATTTT.

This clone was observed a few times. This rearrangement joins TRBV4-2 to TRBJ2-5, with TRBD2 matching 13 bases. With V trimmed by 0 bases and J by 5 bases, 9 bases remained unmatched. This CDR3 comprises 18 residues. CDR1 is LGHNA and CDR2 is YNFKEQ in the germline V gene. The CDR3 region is CASSQDHRTSGSGETQYF. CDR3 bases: TGTGCCAGCAGCCAAGATCATAGGACTAGCGGGAGTGGTGAGACCCAGTACTTC.

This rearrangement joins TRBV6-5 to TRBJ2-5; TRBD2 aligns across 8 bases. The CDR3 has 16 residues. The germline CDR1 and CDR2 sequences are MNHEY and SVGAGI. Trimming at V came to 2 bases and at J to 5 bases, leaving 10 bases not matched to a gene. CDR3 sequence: CASSYAGVTSGETQYF. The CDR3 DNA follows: TGTGCCAGCAGTTACGCAGGGGTCACTAGCGGCGAGACCCAGTACTTC.

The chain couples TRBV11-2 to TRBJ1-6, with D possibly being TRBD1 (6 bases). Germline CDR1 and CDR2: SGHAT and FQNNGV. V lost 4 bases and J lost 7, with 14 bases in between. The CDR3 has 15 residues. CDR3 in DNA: TGTGCCAGCAGCTCAGGGGCAGGGAGCAATTCACCCCTCCACTTT. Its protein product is CASSSGAGSNSPLHF.

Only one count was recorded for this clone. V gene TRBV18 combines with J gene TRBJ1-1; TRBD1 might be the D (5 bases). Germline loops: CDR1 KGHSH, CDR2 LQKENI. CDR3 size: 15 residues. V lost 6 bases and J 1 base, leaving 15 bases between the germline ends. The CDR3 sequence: CASSSPRQPNTEAFF. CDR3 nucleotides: TGTGCCAGCTCGTCACCCCGACAGCCGAACACTGAAGCTTTCTTT.

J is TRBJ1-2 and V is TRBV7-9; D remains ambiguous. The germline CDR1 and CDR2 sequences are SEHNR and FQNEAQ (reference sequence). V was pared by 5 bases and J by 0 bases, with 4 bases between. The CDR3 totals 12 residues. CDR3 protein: CASSPANYGYTF. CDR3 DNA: TGTGCCAGCAGCCCAGCTAACTATGGCTACACCTTC.

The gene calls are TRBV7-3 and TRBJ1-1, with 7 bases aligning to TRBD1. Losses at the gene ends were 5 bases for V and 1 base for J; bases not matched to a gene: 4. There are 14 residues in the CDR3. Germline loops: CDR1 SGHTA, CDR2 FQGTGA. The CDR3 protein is CASSRGTENTEAFF. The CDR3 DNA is TGTGCCAGCAGCCGGGGGACAGAGAACACTGAAGCTTTCTTT.

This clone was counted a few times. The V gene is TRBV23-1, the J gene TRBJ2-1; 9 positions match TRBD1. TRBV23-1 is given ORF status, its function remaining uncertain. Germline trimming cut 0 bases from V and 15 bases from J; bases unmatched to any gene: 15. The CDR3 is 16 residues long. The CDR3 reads CASSQSGTGSPIARFF. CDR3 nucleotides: TGCGCCAGCAGTCAATCGGGGACAGGGTCCCCAATCGCCCGGTTCTTC.

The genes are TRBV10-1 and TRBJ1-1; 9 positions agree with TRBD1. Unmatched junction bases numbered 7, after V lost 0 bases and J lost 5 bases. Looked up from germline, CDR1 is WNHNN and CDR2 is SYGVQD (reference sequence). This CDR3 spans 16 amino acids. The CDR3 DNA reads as TGCGCCAGCAGTGAGTCGGGGACAGGGAGACGGACTGAAGCTTTCTTT. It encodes CASSESGTGRRTEAFF.

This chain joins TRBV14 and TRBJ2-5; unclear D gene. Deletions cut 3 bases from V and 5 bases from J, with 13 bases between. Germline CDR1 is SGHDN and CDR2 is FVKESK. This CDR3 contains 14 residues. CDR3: CASSQLLVWETQYF. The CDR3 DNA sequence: TGTGCCAGCAGCCAGCTATTAGTCTGGGAGACCCAGTACTTC. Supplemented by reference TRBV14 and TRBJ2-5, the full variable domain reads EAGVTQFPSHSVIEKGQTVTLRCDPISGHDNLYWYRRVMGKEIKFLLHFVKESKQDESGMPNNRFLAERTGGTYSTLKVQPAELEDSGVYFCASSQLLVWETQYFGPGTRLLVL.

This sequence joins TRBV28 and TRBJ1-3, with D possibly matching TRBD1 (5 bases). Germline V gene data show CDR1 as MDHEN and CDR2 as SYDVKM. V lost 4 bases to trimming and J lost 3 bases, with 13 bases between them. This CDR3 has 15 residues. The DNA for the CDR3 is TGTGCCAGCAGTTCCCCCCAGGGAAGTGGAAACACCATATATTTT. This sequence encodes CASSSPQGSGNTIYF.